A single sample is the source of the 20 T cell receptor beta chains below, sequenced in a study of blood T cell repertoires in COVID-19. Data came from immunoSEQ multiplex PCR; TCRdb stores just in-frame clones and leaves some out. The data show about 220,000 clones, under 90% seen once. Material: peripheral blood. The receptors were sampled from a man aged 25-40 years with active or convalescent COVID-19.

The CDR3 protein is CAWTQTNTGELFF. DNA for the CDR3: TGTGCCTGGACCCAAACGAACACCGGGGAGCTGTTTTTT. This chain links TRBV30 with TRBJ2-2; no reliable D call. The CDR3 contains 13 residues. Trimming took 4 bases from V and 0 from J, leaving 6 bases between them. Germline V gene lookup returns CDR1 GTSNPN and CDR2 SVGIG (reference sequence). Supplemented by reference TRBV30 and TRBJ2-2, the full variable domain reads SQTIHQWPATLVQPVGSPLSLECTVEGTSNPNLYWYRQAAGRGLQLLFYSVGIGQISSEVPQNLSASRPQDRQFILSSKKLLLSDSGFYLCAWTQTNTGELFFGEGSRLTVL.

CDR3 sequence reads: CAWSPTRFPDTEAFF. The DNA of the CDR3 is TGTGCCTGGAGTCCCACGAGGTTCCCTGACACTGAAGCTTTCTTT. The rearrangement uses TRBV30 and TRBJ1-1, with D hard to call. The germline V and J ends were trimmed by 2 bases and 3 bases, with 16 bases remaining between them. The length of the CDR3 is 15 residues. CDR1 is GTSNPN, CDR2 SVGIG, per germline (reference sequence).

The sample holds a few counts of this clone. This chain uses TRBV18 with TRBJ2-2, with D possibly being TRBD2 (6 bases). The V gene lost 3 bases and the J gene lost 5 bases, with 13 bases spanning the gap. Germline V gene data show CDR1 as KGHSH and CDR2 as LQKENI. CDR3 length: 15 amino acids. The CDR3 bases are TGTGCCAGCTCACCTGCTAGCGTACCGACCGGGGAGCTGTTTTTT. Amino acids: CASSPASVPTGELFF. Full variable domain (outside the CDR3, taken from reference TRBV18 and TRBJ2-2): NAGVMQNPRHLVRRRGQEARLRCSPMKGHSHVYWYRQLPEEGLKFMVYLQKENIIDESGMPKERFSAEFPKEGPSILRIQQVVRGDSAAYFCASSPASVPTGELFFGEGSRLTVL.

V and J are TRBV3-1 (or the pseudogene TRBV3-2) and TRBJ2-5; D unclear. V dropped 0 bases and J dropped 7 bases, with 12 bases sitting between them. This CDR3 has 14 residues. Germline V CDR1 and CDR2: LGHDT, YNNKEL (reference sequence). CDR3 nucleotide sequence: TGTGCCAGCAGCCAAGATGCCCGGCCGGGGACCCAGTACTTC. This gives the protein CASSQDARPGTQYF.

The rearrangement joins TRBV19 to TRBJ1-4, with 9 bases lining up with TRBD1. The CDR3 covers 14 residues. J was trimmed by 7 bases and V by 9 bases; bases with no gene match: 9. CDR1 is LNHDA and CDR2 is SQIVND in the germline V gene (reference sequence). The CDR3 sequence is CASTDRGRSEKLFF. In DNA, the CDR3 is TGTGCCAGCACGGACAGGGGAAGGAGTGAAAAACTGTTTTTT.

The CDR3 DNA sequence: TGTGCCAGCAGCCGGACAGGGGATAACACCGGGGAGCTGTTTTTT. Translated: CASSRTGDNTGELFF. The V and J genes are TRBV6-5 and TRBJ2-2; the match to TRBD1 covers 9 bases. CDR1 and CDR2 from the germline V gene are MNHEY and SVGAGI. The CDR3 covers 15 residues. With V trimmed by 6 bases and J by 2 bases, 4 bases remained unmatched.

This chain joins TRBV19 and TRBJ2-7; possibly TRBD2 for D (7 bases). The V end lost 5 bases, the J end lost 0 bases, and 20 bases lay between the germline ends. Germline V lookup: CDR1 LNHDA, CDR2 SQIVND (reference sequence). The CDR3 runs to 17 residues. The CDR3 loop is CASSLRLLGGPSYEQYF. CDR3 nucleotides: TGTGCCAGTAGTCTTCGACTCCTCGGGGGGCCCTCCTACGAGCAGTACTTC.

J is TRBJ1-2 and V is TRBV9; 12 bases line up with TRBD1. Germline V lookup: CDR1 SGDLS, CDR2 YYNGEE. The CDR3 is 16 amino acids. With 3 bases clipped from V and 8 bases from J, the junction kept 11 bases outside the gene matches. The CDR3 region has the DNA TGTGCCAGCAGCGGCACCGGGACAGGGGGCTTAGAGGGCTACACCTTC. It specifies CASSGTGTGGLEGYTF.

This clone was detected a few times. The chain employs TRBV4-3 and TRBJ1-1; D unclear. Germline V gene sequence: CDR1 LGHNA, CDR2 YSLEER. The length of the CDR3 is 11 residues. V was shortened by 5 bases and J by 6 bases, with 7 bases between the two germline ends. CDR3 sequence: CASSNGAEAFF. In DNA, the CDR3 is TGCGCCAGCAGCAACGGTGCTGAAGCTTTCTTT.

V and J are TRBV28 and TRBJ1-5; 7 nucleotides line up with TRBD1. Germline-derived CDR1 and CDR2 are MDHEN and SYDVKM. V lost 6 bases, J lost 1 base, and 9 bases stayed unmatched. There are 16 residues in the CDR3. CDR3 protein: CASSNTRTGSNQPQHF. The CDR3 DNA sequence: TGTGCCAGCAGCAATACCCGGACAGGAAGCAATCAGCCCCAGCATTTT. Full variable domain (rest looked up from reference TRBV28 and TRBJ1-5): DVKVTQSSRYLVKRTGEKVFLECVQDMDHENMFWYRQDPGLGLRLIYFSYDVKMKEKGDIPEGYSVSREKKERFSLILESASTNQTSMYLCASSNTRTGSNQPQHFGDGTRLSIL.

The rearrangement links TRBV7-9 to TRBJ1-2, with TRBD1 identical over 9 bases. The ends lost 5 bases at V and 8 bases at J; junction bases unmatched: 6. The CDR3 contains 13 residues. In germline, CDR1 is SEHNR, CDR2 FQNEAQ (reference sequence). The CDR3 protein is CASSTGQGWGYTF. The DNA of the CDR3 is TGTGCCAGCAGCACTGGACAGGGGTGGGGCTACACCTTC.

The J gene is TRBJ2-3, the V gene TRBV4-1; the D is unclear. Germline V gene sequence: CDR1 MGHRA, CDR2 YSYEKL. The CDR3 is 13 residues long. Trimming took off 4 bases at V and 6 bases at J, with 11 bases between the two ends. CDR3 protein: CASSPSRRDTQYF. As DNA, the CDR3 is TGCGCCAGCAGCCCCTCACGCCGGGATACGCAGTATTTT.

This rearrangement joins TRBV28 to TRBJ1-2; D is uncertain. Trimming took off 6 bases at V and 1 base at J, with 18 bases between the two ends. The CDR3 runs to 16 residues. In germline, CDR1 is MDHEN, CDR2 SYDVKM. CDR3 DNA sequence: TGTGCCAGCAGACTTCCCGGGGATCTTGTTAACTATGGCTACACCTTC. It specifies CASRLPGDLVNYGYTF.

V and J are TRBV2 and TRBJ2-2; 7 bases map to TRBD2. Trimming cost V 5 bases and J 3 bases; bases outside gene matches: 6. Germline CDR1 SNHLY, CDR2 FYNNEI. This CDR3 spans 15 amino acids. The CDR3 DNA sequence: TGTGCCAGCAGTATCGGGAGGTTGGACACCGGGGAGCTGTTTTTT. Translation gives CASSIGRLDTGELFF.

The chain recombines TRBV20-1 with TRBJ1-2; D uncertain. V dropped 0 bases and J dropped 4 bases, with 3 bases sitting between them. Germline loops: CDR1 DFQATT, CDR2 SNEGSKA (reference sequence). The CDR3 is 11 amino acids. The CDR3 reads CSARDGYGYTF. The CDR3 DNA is TGCAGTGCTAGAGACGGCTATGGCTACACCTTC.

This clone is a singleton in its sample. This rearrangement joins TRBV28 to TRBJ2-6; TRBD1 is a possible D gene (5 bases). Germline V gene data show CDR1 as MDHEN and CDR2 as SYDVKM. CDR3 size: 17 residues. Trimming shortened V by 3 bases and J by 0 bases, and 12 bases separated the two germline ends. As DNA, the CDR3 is TGTGCCAGCAGTTTCAGACAGATTTACTCTGGGGCCAACGTCCTGACTTTC. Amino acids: CASSFRQIYSGANVLTF. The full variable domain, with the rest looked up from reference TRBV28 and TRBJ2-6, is DVKVTQSSRYLVKRTGEKVFLECVQDMDHENMFWYRQDPGLGLRLIYFSYDVKMKEKGDIPEGYSVSREKKERFSLILESASTNQTSMYLCASSFRQIYSGANVLTFGAGSRLTVL.

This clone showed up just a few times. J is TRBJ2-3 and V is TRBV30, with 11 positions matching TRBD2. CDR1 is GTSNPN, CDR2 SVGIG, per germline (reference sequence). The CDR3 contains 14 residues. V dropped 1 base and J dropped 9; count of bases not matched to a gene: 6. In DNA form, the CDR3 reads TGTGCCTGGAGTGGGCTAGCGGGGGGCGGAACGCAGTATTTT. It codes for CAWSGLAGGGTQYF.

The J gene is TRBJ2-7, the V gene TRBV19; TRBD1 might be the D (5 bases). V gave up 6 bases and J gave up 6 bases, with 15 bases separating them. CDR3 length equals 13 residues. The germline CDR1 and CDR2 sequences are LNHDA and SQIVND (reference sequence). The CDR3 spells CASSHLVGREQYF. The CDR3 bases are TGTGCCAGTAGCCACTTAGTGGGGCGCGAGCAGTACTTC.

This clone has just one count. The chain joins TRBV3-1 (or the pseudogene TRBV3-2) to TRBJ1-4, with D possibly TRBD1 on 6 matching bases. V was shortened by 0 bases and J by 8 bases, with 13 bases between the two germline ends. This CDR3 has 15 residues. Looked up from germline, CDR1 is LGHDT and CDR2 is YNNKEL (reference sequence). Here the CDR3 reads CASSQDGGQGEKLFF. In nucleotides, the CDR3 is TGTGCCAGCAGCCAAGATGGGGGCCAAGGGGAAAAACTGTTTTTT.

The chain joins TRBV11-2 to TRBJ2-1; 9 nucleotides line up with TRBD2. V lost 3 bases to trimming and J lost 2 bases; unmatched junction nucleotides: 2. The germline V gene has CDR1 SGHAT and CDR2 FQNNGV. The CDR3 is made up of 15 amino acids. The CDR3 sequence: CASSFPSGAYNEQFF. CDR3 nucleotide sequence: TGTGCCAGCAGCTTCCCTAGCGGGGCCTACAATGAGCAGTTCTTC.